The entry below gives a single TCR beta chain sequence along with its context. The data derive from a study of blood T cell repertoires in COVID-19. Looking at the study overall: Sample material is recorded as cDNA or gDNA derived from T cells, B-cell-depleted T cells, or PBMCs.

The CDR3 contains 15 residues. V gave up 3 bases and J gave up 5 bases; unmatched junction bases: 8. Germline-derived CDR1 and CDR2 are MDHEN and SYDVKM. Profiled with immunoSEQ multiplex PCR; TCRdb holds only in-frame clones, not every one. The table has 200,000 to 300,000 clones, about nine tenths seen once. Sample: peripheral blood. This sequence joins TRBV28 and TRBJ2-7; TRBD1 agrees at 9 bases. The TCR originated in a woman in her thirties with COVID-19, enrolled during active disease. CDR3 in amino acids: CASSFPGTGLDEQYF. For the CDR3, the DNA is TGTGCCAGCAGTTTTCCCGGGACAGGGTTAGACGAGCAGTACTTC.